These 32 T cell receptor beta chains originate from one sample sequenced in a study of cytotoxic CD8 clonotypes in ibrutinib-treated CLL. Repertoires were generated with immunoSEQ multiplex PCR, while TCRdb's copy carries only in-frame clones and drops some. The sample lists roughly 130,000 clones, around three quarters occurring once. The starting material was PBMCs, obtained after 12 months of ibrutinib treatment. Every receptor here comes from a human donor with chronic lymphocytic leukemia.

The DNA of the CDR3 is TGTGCCAGTAGTAGGACTATCCCGGTTTATGGCTACACCTTC. It translates to CASSRTIPVYGYTF. The chain couples TRBV19 to TRBJ1-2; no reliable D call. The CDR3 length is 14 residues. Per the germline V gene, CDR1 is LNHDA and CDR2 is SQIVND (reference sequence). V gave up 4 bases and J gave up 5 bases, with 14 bases separating them.

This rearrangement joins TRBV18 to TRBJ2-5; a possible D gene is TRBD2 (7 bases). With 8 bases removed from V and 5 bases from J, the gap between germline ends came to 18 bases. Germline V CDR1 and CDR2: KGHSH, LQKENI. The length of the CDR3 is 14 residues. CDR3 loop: CASRGAGIWETQYF. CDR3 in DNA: TGTGCCAGCCGGGGGGCAGGAATTTGGGAGACCCAGTACTTC.

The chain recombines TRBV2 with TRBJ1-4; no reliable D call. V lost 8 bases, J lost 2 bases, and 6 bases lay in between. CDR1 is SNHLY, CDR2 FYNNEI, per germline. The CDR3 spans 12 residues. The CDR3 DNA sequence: TGTGCCAGCGGAATGACTAATGAAAAACTGTTTTTT. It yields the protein CASGMTNEKLFF. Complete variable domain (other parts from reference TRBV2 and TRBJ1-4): EPEVTQTPSHQVTQMGQEVILRCVPISNHLYFYWYRQILGQKVEFLVSFYNNEISEKSEIFDDQFSVERPDGSNFTLKIRSTKLEDSAMYFCASGMTNEKLFFGSGTQLSVL.

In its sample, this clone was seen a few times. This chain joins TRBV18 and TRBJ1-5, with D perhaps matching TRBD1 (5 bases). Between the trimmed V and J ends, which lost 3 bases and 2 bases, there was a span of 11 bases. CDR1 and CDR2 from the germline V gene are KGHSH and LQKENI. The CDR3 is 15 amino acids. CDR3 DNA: TGTGCCAGCTCACCGGATCAGGGACGCAATCAGCCCCAGCATTTT. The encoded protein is CASSPDQGRNQPQHF.

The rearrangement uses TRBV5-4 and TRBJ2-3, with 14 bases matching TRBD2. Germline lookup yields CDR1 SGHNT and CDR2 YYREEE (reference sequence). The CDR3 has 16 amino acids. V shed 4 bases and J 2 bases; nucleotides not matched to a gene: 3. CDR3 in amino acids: CASSTTSGRATDTQYF. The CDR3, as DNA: TGTGCCAGCAGCACGACTAGCGGGAGGGCCACAGATACGCAGTATTTT.

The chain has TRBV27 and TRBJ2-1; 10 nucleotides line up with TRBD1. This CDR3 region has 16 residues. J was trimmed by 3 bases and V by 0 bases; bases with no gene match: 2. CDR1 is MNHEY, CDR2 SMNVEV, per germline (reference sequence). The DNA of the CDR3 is TGTGCCAGCAGTTTATCGGGACAGGGGTACTACAATGAGCAGTTCTTC. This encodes CASSLSGQGYYNEQFF.

The CDR3 DNA follows: TGTGCCAGCAGCTTGGTAGTCGGGGGCCGGACCGGGGAGCTGTTTTTT. Amino acids: CASSLVVGGRTGELFF. This rearrangement joins TRBV5-4 to TRBJ2-2; the D gene could be TRBD1 or TRBD2 (6 bases each). The CDR3 totals 16 residues. V shed 0 bases and J shed 5 bases, with 14 bases lying between them. Germline CDR1 and CDR2: SGHNT and YYREEE (reference sequence).

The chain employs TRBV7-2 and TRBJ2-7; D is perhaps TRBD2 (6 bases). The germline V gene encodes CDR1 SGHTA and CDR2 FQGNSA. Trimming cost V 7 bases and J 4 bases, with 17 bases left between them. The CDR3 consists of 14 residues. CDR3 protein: CASTGGDWGYEQYF. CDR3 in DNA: TGTGCCAGCACCGGTGGGGACTGGGGTTACGAGCAGTACTTC. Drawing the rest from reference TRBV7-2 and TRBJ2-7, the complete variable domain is GAGVSQSPSNKVTEKGKDVELRCDPISGHTALYWYRQSLGQGLEFLIYFQGNSAPDKSGLPSDRFSAERTGGSVSTLTIQRTQQEDSAVYLCASTGGDWGYEQYFGPGTRLTVT.

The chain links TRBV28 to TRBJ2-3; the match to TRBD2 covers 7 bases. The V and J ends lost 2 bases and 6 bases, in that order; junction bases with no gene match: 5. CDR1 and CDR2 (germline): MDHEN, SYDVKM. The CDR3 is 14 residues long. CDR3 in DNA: TGTGCCAGCAGTTTAGGCGGGAGCATCGATACGCAGTATTTT. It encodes CASSLGGSIDTQYF. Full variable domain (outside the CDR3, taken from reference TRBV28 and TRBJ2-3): DVKVTQSSRYLVKRTGEKVFLECVQDMDHENMFWYRQDPGLGLRLIYFSYDVKMKEKGDIPEGYSVSREKKERFSLILESASTNQTSMYLCASSLGGSIDTQYFGPGTRLTVL.

CDR3 DNA: TGCAGCGTTGACAGGGGTAGCGGGTCCGACGAGCAGTACTTC. Amino acids: CSVDRGSGSDEQYF. The J gene is TRBJ2-7, the V gene TRBV29-1; D is possibly TRBD2 (7 bases). This CDR3 region has 14 residues. Germline V gene sequence: CDR1 SQVTM, CDR2 ANQGSEA. Trimming removed 3 bases at V and 5 bases at J, with 17 bases between.

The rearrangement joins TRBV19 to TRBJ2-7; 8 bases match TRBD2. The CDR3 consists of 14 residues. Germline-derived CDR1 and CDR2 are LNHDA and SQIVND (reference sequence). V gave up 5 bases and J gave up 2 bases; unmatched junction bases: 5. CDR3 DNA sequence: TGTGCCAGTAGTGCTGCGGGAGGTCCCTACGAGCAGTACTTC. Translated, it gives CASSAAGGPYEQYF.

Here the CDR3 reads CAWRRGLGAGELFF. Written as DNA, the CDR3 is TGTGCCTGGAGACGGGGGTTGGGTGCCGGGGAGCTGTTTTTT. The chain joins TRBV30 to TRBJ2-2, with a possible D match to TRBD2 (6 bases). The CDR3 consists of 14 residues. Per germline, CDR1 GTSNPN and CDR2 SVGIG (reference sequence). Trimming stripped 3 bases from V and 6 bases from J, with 14 bases between.

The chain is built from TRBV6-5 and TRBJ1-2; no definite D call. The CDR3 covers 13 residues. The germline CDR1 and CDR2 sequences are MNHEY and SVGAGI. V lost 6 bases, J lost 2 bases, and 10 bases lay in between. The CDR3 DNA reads TGTGCCAGCAGAAGGTCAACCAACTATGGCTACACCTTC. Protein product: CASRRSTNYGYTF.

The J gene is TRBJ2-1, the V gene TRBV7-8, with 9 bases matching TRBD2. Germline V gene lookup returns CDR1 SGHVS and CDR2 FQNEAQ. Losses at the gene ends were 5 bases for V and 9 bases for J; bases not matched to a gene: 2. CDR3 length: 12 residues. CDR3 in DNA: TGTGCCAGCAGCCGAGCGGGAGGTGAGCAGTTCTTC. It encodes CASSRAGGEQFF.

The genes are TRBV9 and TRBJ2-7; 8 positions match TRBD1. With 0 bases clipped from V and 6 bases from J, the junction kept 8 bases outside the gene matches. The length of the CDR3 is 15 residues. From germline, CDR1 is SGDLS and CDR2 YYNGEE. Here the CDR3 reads CASSVDGQGSPEQYF. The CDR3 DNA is TGTGCCAGCAGCGTAGACGGACAGGGATCTCCCGAGCAGTACTTC.

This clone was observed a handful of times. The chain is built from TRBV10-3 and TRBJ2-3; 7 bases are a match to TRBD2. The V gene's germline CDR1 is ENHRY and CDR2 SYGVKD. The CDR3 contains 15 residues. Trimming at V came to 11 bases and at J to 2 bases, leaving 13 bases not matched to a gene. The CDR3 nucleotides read TGTGCCGCCGCCTCGACTAGCCCTGTCACAGATACGCAGTATTTT. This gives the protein CAAASTSPVTDTQYF.

This CDR3 reads CASSQELRAESRAGANVLTF. DNA for the CDR3: TGCGCCAGCAGCCAAGAGTTACGGGCGGAATCAAGAGCTGGGGCCAACGTCCTGACTTTC. V usage is TRBV4-1 and J usage is TRBJ2-6; D gene unclear. CDR1 MGHRA and CDR2 YSYEKL come from the germline V gene. This CDR3 has 20 residues. The V end was cut by 0 bases, the J end by 2 bases, with 20 bases between.

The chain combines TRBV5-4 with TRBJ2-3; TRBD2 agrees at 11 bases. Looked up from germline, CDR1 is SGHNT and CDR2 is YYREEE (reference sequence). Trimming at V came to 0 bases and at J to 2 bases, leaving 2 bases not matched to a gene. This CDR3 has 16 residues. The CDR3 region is CASSLGLAGPTDTQYF. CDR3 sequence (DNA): TGTGCCAGCAGCTTGGGACTAGCGGGACCCACAGATACGCAGTATTTT.

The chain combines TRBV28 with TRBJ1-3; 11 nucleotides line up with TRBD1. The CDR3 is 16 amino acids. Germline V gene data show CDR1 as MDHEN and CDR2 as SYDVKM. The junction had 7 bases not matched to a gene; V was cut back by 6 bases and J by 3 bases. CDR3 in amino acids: CASSPSDRGLGNTIYF. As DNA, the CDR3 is TGTGCCAGCAGCCCTTCGGACAGGGGGCTTGGAAACACCATATATTTT. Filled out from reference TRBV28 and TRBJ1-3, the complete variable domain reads DVKVTQSSRYLVKRTGEKVFLECVQDMDHENMFWYRQDPGLGLRLIYFSYDVKMKEKGDIPEGYSVSREKKERFSLILESASTNQTSMYLCASSPSDRGLGNTIYFGEGSWLTVV.

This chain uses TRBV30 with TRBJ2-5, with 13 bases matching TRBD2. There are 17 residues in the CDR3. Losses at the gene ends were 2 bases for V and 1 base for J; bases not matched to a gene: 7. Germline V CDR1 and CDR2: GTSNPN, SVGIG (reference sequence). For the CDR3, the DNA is TGTGCCTGGAGTTCCGGGACTAGCGGGGTCCGCCAAGAGACCCAGTACTTC. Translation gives CAWSSGTSGVRQETQYF.

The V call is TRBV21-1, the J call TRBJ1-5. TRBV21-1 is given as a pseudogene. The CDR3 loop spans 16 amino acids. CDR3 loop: CASSKEGKDSNQPQHF. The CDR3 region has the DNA TGTGCCAGCAGCAAAGAAGGGAAAGATAGCAATCAGCCCCAGCATTTT.

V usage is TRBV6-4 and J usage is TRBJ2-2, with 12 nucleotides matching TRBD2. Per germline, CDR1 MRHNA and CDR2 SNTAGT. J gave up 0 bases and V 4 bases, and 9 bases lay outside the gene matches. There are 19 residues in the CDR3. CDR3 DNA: TGTGCCAGCAGTGTAAAACTAGCGGGAGGACCCACGAACACCGGGGAGCTGTTTTTT. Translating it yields CASSVKLAGGPTNTGELFF.

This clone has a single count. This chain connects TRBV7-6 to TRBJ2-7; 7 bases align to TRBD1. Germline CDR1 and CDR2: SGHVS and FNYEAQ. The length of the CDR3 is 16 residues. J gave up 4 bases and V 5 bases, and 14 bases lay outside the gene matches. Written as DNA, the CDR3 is TGTGCCAGCAGCAAAACGTCGGGGCCAGGGGGATACGAGCAGTACTTC. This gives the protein CASSKTSGPGGYEQYF.

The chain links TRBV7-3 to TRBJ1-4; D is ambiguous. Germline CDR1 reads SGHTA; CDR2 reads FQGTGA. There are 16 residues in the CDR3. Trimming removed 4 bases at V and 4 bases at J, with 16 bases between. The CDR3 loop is CASSSNGRAVNEKLFF. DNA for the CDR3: TGTGCCAGCAGCTCAAATGGCCGGGCCGTTAATGAAAAACTGTTTTTT.

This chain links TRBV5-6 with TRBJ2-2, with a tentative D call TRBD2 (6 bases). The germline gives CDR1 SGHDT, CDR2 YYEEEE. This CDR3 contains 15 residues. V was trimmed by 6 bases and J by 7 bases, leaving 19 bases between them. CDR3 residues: CASTFIPGDIGELFF. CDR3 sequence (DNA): TGTGCCAGCACCTTTATTCCGGGGGATATCGGGGAGCTGTTTTTT.

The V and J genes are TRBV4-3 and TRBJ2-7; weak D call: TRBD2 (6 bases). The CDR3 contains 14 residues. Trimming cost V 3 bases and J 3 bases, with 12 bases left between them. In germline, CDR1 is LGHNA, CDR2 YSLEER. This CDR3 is CASSQDYTVYEQYF. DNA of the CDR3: TGCGCCAGCAGCCAGGACTATACAGTCTACGAGCAGTACTTC.

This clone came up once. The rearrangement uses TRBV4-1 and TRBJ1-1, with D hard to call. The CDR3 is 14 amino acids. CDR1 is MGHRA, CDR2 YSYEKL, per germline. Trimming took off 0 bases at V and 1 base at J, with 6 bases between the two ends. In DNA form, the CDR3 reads TGCGCCAGCAGCCAAGACAATGGGAACACTGAAGCTTTCTTT. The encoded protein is CASSQDNGNTEAFF.

The CDR3 DNA is TGCGCCAGCAGCCCGACTATAACTAGCGGGCCTTCTTTCCATGAGCAGTTCTTC. This gives the protein CASSPTITSGPSFHEQFF. This chain joins TRBV5-1 and TRBJ2-1, with TRBD2 matching 9 bases. V was clipped by 4 bases and J by 8 bases; unmatched bases: 19. CDR3 length: 18 residues. Germline values: CDR1 SGHRS, CDR2 YFSETQ.

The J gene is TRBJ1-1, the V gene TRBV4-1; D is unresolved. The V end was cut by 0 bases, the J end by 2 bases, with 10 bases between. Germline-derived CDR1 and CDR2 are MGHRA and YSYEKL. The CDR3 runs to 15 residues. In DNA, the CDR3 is TGCGCCAGCAGCCAAGATCGGCAGACCAACACTGAAGCTTTCTTT. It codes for CASSQDRQTNTEAFF.

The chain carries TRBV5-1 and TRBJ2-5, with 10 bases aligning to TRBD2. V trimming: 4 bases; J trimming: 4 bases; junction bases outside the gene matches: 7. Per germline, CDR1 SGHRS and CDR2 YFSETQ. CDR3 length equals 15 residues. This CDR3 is CASSPVAGGRETQYF. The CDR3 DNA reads TGCGCCAGCAGCCCTGTAGCGGGAGGTCGAGAGACCCAGTACTTC. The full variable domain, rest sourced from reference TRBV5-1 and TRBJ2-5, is KAGVTQTPRYLIKTRGQQVTLSCSPISGHRSVSWYQQTPGQGLQFLFEYFSETQRNKGNFPGRFSGRQFSNSRSEMNVSTLELGDSALYLCASSPVAGGRETQYFGPGTRLLVL.

For the CDR3, the DNA is TGCGCCAGCAGCCAAGGGTCTTTGCCGCAGTATTTT. This translates into CASSQGSLPQYF. The V call is TRBV4-3, the J call TRBJ2-3; D call uncertain. V lost 1 base and J 10 bases, leaving 9 bases between the germline ends. Germline V gene data show CDR1 as LGHNA and CDR2 as YSLEER. This CDR3 region has 12 residues.

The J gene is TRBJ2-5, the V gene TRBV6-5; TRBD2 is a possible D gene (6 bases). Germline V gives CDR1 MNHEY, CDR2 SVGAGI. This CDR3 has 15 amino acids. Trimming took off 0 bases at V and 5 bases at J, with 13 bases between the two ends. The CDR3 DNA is TGTGCCAGCAGTTACTCTGATGGGAGGAGTGAGACCCAGTACTTC. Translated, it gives CASSYSDGRSETQYF.